This T cell receptor beta chain was found in a study of T cells in Graves' hyperthyroidism and ophthalmopathy. RNA transcripts gave rise to amplified TCR beta CDR3 regions. The TCR CDR3 was amplified in a first-round RT-PCR using the HTBI primer set. TCRdb re-called the multiplex PCR reads through MiXCR, storing one row per CDR3 protein. The sample shows approximately 500,000 distinct CDR3 sequences, about half of them seen only once. In its sample, this clonotype was seen many times. Its antigen is currently unknown. The authors deemed Graves' hyperthyroidism stable absent ophthalmopathy progression within 18 months. Findings and limits, study-wide: Peripheral blood also featured most of the thyroid clonotypes expanded above 0.001. In the analysis, a 13 V-J model separated ophthalmopathy from stable hyperthyroidism. Progression to ophthalmopathy was predicted a median of roughly 6.8 months early.

CDR3 length equals 13 residues. The germline V gene encodes CDR1 SGHTS and CDR2 YDEGEE. V dropped 6 bases and J dropped 0 bases, with 9 bases sitting between them. Sequencing used peripheral blood or thyroid tissue (not recorded which). The chain is built from TRBV5-8 and TRBJ1-2; D is unclear. The TCR originated in a woman between 18 and 29 years old with Graves' hyperthyroidism. DNA for the CDR3: TGTGCCAGCACCCGGGGATCTAACTATGGCTACACCTTC. Protein: CASTRGSNYGYTF.